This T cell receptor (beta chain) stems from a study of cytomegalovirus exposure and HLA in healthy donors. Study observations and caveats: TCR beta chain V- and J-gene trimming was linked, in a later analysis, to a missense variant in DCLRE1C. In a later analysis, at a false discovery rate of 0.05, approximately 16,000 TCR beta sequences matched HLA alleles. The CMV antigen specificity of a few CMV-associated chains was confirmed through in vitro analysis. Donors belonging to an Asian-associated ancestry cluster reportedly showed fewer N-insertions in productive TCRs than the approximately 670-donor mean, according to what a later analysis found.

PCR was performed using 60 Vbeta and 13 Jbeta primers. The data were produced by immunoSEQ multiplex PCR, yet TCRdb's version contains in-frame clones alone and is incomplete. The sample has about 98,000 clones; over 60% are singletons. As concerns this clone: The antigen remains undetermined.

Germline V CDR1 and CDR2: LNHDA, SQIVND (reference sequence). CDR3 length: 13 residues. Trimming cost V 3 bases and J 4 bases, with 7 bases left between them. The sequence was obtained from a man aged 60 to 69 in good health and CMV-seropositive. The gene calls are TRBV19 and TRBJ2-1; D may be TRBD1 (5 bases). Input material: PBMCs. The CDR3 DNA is TGTGCCAGTAGTATTTCAGGGTACAATGAGCAGTTCTTC. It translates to CASSISGYNEQFF.